Below, one TCR beta chain is given with its context. This sample is drawn from a study of T cell changes during pregnancy in multiple sclerosis. Measured with immunoSEQ multiplex PCR; TCRdb has only the in-frame clones, and not every one. Of 41,000 or so clones in the sample, approximately 90% were seen once. This CDR3 has 13 residues. CDR1 and CDR2 from the germline V gene are MNHNY and SVGAGI (reference sequence). V lost 6 bases, J lost 8 bases, and 14 bases lay in between. The chain is built from TRBV6-6 and TRBJ2-1; weak D call: TRBD2 (5 bases). The input for sequencing was CD4+ T cells from peripheral blood mononuclear cells, taken in the first trimester of pregnancy. This TCR derives from a female donor with multiple sclerosis, enrolled in a pregnancy study. CDR3 amino acids: CASSLTGIYEQFF. CDR3 nucleotide sequence: TGTGCCAGCAGCCTAACGGGGATCTATGAGCAGTTCTTC.